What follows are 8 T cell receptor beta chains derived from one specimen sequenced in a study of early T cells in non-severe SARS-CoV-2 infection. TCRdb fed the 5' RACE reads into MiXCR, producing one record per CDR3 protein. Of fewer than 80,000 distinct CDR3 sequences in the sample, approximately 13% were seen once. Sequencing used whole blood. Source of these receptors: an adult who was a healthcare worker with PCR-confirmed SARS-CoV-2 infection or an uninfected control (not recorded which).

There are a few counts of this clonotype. The CDR3 is CASSPGDRLTSYEQYF. The CDR3 region has the DNA TGTGCCAGCAGCCCTGGTGACAGACTAACTTCCTACGAGCAGTACTTC. The chain joins TRBV7-2 to TRBJ2-7; D may match TRBD1 or TRBD2 (5 bases each). Germline CDR1 is SGHTA and CDR2 is FQGNSA. This CDR3 is 16 amino acids long. Deletions cut 5 bases from V and 1 base from J, with 18 bases between.

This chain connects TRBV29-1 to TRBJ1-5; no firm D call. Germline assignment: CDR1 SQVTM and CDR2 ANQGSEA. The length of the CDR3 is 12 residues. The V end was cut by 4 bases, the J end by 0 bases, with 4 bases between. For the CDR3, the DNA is TGCAGCGTTGGAAGTAGCAATCAGCCCCAGCATTTT. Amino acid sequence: CSVGSSNQPQHF. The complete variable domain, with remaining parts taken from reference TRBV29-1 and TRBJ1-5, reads SAVISQKPSRDICQRGTSLTIQCQVDSQVTMMFWYRQQPGQSLTLIATANQGSEATYESGFVIDKFPISRPNLTFSTLTVSNMSPEDSSIYLCSVGSSNQPQHFGDGTRLSIL.

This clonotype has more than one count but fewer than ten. The CDR3 sequence is CAISEPGRKKGEQFF. The CDR3 bases are TGTGCCATCAGTGAGCCAGGACGGAAAAAGGGTGAGCAGTTCTTC. This rearrangement joins TRBV10-3 to TRBJ2-1; D is unresolved. Germline-derived CDR1 and CDR2 are ENHRY and SYGVKD. V lost 2 bases to trimming and J lost 9 bases, with 17 bases between them. The length of the CDR3 is 15 residues.

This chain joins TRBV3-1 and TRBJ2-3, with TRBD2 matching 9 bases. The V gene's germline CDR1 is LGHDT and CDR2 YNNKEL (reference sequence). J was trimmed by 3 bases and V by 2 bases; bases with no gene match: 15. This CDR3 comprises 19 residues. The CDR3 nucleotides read TGTGCCAGCAGCCAAAGATATGGAGCGGGGGGCCACGGGACAGATACGCAGTATTTT. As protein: CASSQRYGAGGHGTDTQYF.

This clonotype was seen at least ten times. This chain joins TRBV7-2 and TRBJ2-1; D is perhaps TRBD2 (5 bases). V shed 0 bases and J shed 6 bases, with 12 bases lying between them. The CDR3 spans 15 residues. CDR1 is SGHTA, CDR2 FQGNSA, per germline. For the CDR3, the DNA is TGTGCCAGCAGCTTAGCAGTGTCGGGGTCCAATGAGCAGTTCTTC. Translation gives CASSLAVSGSNEQFF.

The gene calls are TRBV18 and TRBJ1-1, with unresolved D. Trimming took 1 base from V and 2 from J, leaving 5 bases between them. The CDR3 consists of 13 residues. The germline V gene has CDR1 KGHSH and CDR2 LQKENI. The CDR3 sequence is CASSPLGNTEAFF. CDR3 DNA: TGTGCCAGCTCACCACTGGGCAACACTGAAGCTTTCTTT.

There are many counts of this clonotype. CDR3 sequence reads: CASSRTGGGYEQYF. The CDR3 bases are TGTGCCAGCAGTCGCACAGGGGGCGGGTACGAGCAGTACTTC. This sequence joins TRBV12-3 or TRBV12-4 and TRBJ2-7; TRBD1 matches at 9 bases. Unmatched junction bases numbered 6, after V lost 5 bases and J lost 4 bases. This CDR3 spans 14 amino acids.

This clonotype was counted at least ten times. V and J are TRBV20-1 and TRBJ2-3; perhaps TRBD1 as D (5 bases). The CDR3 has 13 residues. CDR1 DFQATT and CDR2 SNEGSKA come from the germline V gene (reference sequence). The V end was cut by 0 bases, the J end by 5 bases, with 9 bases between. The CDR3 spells CSARDWGGDTQYF. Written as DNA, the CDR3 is TGCAGTGCTAGAGATTGGGGCGGAGATACGCAGTATTTT.